One and the same sample provided the 20 T cell receptor beta chains below, sequenced in a study of T cell changes during pregnancy in multiple sclerosis. Sequenced by immunoSEQ multiplex PCR; TCRdb stores in-frame clones only, minus some. The sample yields about 69,000 clones, roughly nine tenths seen once. The sequencing used CD4+ T cells from peripheral blood mononuclear cells, collected in the third trimester of pregnancy. Every receptor here comes from a female donor in good health, enrolled as a control in a pregnancy study.

The chain employs TRBV6-4 and TRBJ2-2, with TRBD1 as a possible D gene (6 bases). CDR1 and CDR2 from the germline V gene are MRHNA and SNTAGT. The CDR3 has 15 amino acids. Trimming pared 4 bases from V and 4 bases from J, leaving 13 bases between. The CDR3 protein is CASSAQGSFTGELFF. As DNA, the CDR3 is TGTGCCAGCAGTGCCCAGGGGTCGTTCACCGGGGAGCTGTTTTTT.

The chain carries TRBV15 and TRBJ1-2; 9 bases map to TRBD1. Germline values: CDR1 LNHNV, CDR2 YYDKDF (reference sequence). This CDR3 is 15 amino acids long. After removal of 0 bases from V and 4 bases from J, the junction contained 3 bases not matched to a gene. The CDR3 DNA reads TGTGCCACCAGCAGAGAGACGGACAGGGGCTATGGCTACACCTTC. Translating it yields CATSRETDRGYGYTF.

The chain employs TRBV5-4 and TRBJ1-1; possible D gene TRBD1, 5 bases. There are 13 residues in the CDR3. Trimming took off 7 bases at V and 5 bases at J, with 15 bases between the two ends. Germline CDR1 SGHNT, CDR2 YYREEE (reference sequence). CDR3 nucleotides: TGTGCCAGCCGCCCGGGGGGGGGAACTGAAGCTTTCTTT. Protein: CASRPGGGTEAFF.

This chain uses TRBV19 with TRBJ1-2; tentative D call: TRBD1 (5 bases). The V and J ends lost 5 bases and 0 bases respectively, with 13 bases between them. CDR3 length: 15 amino acids. Germline CDR1 and CDR2: LNHDA and SQIVND (reference sequence). CDR3 loop: CASSAPGRANYGYTF. The CDR3 DNA reads TGTGCCAGTAGTGCCCCAGGCAGGGCTAACTATGGCTACACCTTC. Full variable domain (outside the CDR3, taken from reference TRBV19 and TRBJ1-2): DGGITQSPKYLFRKEGQNVTLSCEQNLNHDAMYWYRQDPGQGLRLIYYSQIVNDFQKGDIAEGYSVSREKKESFPLTVTSAQKNPTAFYLCASSAPGRANYGYTFGSGTRLTVV.

This clone has just one count. The rearrangement links TRBV4-2 to TRBJ1-2; D unclear. Germline values: CDR1 LGHNA, CDR2 YNFKEQ. V lost 0 bases and J lost 3, with 8 bases in between. This CDR3 region has 14 residues. CDR3 nucleotides: TGTGCCAGCAGCCAAGATCTGCGGGACTATGGCTACACCTTC. Protein product: CASSQDLRDYGYTF.

The chain is built from TRBV7-3 and TRBJ1-5; 10 bases match TRBD1. V shed 5 bases, J shed 1 base, and the junction held 2 bases outside the gene matches. CDR1 and CDR2 from the germline V gene are SGHTA and FQGTGA. CDR3 length equals 15 residues. The CDR3 loop reads CASSPGQGSNQPQHF. CDR3 nucleotide sequence: TGTGCCAGCAGCCCGGGACAGGGGAGCAATCAGCCCCAGCATTTT.

The V and J genes are TRBV10-3 and TRBJ1-2, with 11 bases lining up with TRBD1. Germline CDR1 reads ENHRY; CDR2 reads SYGVKD. The V and J ends lost 9 bases and 8 bases, in that order; junction bases with no gene match: 8. CDR3 length: 13 amino acids. The CDR3 region has the DNA TGTGCCATACGGACAGGGGGCAATGGGGGCTACACCTTC. Translated: CAIRTGGNGGYTF.

J is TRBJ1-2 and V is TRBV4-2; D perhaps matches TRBD1 (5 bases). Germline V gene lookup returns CDR1 LGHNA and CDR2 YNFKEQ. The CDR3 is made up of 13 amino acids. V dropped 3 bases and J dropped 8 bases, with 13 bases sitting between them. CDR3 bases: TGTGCCAGCAGCCAGGAAAGACAGCTAGGCTACACCTTC. Translation: CASSQERQLGYTF.

The DNA for the CDR3 is TGTGCCAGCAGCTTGCAGGGGGGTGTGAGGGAGCAGTACTTC. Amino acid sequence: CASSLQGGVREQYF. J is TRBJ2-7 and V is TRBV5-4; D may be TRBD1 (7 bases). The CDR3 totals 14 residues. Germline V gene lookup returns CDR1 SGHNT and CDR2 YYREEE (reference sequence). V was trimmed by 1 base and J by 7 bases, leaving 15 bases between them.

The chain carries TRBV6-5 and TRBJ1-2; TRBD1 agrees at 12 bases. Germline values: CDR1 MNHEY, CDR2 SVGAGI. With V trimmed by 6 bases and J by 8 bases, 10 bases remained unmatched. This CDR3 comprises 15 residues. The CDR3 coding sequence is TGTGCCAGCAGCCCATGGGACAGGGGGCGTTCCGGCTACACCTTC. Amino acids: CASSPWDRGRSGYTF.

The chain combines TRBV7-6 with TRBJ1-2; TRBD1 agrees at 7 bases. The CDR3 has 15 amino acids. With V trimmed by 3 bases and J by 3 bases, 7 bases remained unmatched. Germline CDR1 reads SGHVS; CDR2 reads FNYEAQ. The DNA of the CDR3 is TGTGCCAGCAGCTTCCGACAGGGAGGTCACTATGGCTACACCTTC. Its protein product is CASSFRQGGHYGYTF.

The chain joins TRBV2 to TRBJ2-3; weak D call: TRBD2 (5 bases). Germline loops: CDR1 SNHLY, CDR2 FYNNEI. V was clipped by 1 base and J by 5 bases, with 10 bases between them. This CDR3 is 14 amino acids long. CDR3 nucleotides: TGTGCCAGCAGTGAAGTCCGGGGTCAAGATACGCAGTATTTT. This gives the protein CASSEVRGQDTQYF.

This chain uses TRBV4-3 with TRBJ2-3; TRBD2 matches at 15 bases. The CDR3 is 17 amino acids. Losses at the gene ends were 2 bases for V and 5 bases for J; bases not matched to a gene: 5. Looked up from germline, CDR1 is LGHNA and CDR2 is YSLEER. CDR3 amino acids: CASSQRTSGGARDTQYF. CDR3 sequence (DNA): TGCGCCAGCAGCCAACGGACTAGCGGGGGGGCACGAGATACGCAGTATTTT.

The chain uses TRBV28 and TRBJ2-6; D may be TRBD2 (5 bases). This CDR3 has 22 amino acids. V was cut by 1 base and J by 0 bases, with 25 bases left in between. Germline V gene sequence: CDR1 MDHEN, CDR2 SYDVKM. The CDR3 is CASSLLPPMPGYHLSGANVLTF. The CDR3 DNA is TGTGCCAGCAGTTTATTGCCGCCGATGCCGGGGTATCACCTCTCTGGGGCCAACGTCCTGACTTTC.

The V and J genes are TRBV2 and TRBJ1-1, with D uncertain. Looked up from germline, CDR1 is SNHLY and CDR2 is FYNNEI. Trimming left V 7 bases short and J 7 bases short, with 10 bases between. CDR3 length: 11 amino acids. As DNA, the CDR3 is TGTGCCAGCACCCTGGTCGGTGAAGCTTTCTTT. Amino acids: CASTLVGEAFF.

The chain employs TRBV5-1 and TRBJ1-6, with TRBD1 identical over 9 bases. The junction had 6 bases not matched to a gene; V was cut back by 2 bases and J by 6 bases. The CDR3 length is 16 residues. In germline, CDR1 is SGHRS, CDR2 YFSETQ. The CDR3 protein is CASSLNTGGGNSPLHF. In nucleotides, the CDR3 is TGCGCCAGCAGCTTAAATACAGGGGGCGGTAATTCACCCCTCCACTTT. Using reference TRBV5-1 and TRBJ1-6 for the parts outside the CDR3, the full variable domain is KAGVTQTPRYLIKTRGQQVTLSCSPISGHRSVSWYQQTPGQGLQFLFEYFSETQRNKGNFPGRFSGRQFSNSRSEMNVSTLELGDSALYLCASSLNTGGGNSPLHFGNGTRLTVT.

The V gene is TRBV2, the J gene TRBJ1-5, with no clear D. V gave up 9 bases and J gave up 10 bases, with 16 bases separating them. The CDR3 has 12 residues. The germline V gene encodes CDR1 SNHLY and CDR2 FYNNEI. The CDR3 coding sequence is TGTGCCAGTCGGACCGACCGGGGACCCCAGCATTTT. This translates into CASRTDRGPQHF.

This clone was seen a single time. V usage is TRBV4-3 and J usage is TRBJ1-2, with 7 bases fitting TRBD1. With 4 bases clipped from V and 2 bases from J, the junction kept 7 bases outside the gene matches. Germline CDR1 LGHNA, CDR2 YSLEER. CDR3 length equals 15 residues. The CDR3 region is CASSLMPGQNYGYTF. In DNA form, the CDR3 reads TGCGCCAGCAGCCTCATGCCGGGACAGAACTATGGCTACACCTTC.

The count of this clone is one. The V call is TRBV5-4, the J call TRBJ2-3; 9 nucleotides align to TRBD2. The CDR3 consists of 15 residues. CDR1 is SGHNT and CDR2 is YYREEE in the germline V gene (reference sequence). The trim removed 4 bases at V and 2 bases at J, leaving 5 bases unmatched. In DNA form, the CDR3 reads TGTGCCAGCAGCAATAAGGGACTAGCCACAGATACGCAGTATTTT. It yields the protein CASSNKGLATDTQYF.

The gene calls are TRBV5-4 and TRBJ2-2, with 7 bases aligning to TRBD1. V trimming: 4 bases; J trimming: 7 bases; junction bases outside the gene matches: 19. CDR3 length equals 18 residues. Germline-derived CDR1 and CDR2 are SGHNT and YYREEE (reference sequence). The chain's CDR3 is CASSGLRQGPHEGGELFF. The CDR3 bases are TGTGCCAGCAGCGGACTCAGACAGGGCCCACACGAGGGCGGGGAGCTGTTTTTT. Full variable domain (missing parts from reference TRBV5-4 and TRBJ2-2): ETGVTQSPTHLIKTRGQQVTLRCSSQSGHNTVSWYQQALGQGPQFIFQYYREEENGRGNFPPRFSGLQFPNYSSELNVNALELDDSALYLCASSGLRQGPHEGGELFFGEGSRLTVL.